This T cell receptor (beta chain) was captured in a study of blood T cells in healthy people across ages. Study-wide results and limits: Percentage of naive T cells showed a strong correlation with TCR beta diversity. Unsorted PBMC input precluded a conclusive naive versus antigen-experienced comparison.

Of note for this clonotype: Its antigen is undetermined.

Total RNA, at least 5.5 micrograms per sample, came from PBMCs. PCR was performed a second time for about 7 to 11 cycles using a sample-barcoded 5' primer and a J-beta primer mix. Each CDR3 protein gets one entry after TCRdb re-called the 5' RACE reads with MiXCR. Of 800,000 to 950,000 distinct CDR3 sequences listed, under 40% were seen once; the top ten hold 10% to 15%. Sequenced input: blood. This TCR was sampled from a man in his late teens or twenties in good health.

The CDR3 loop is CAWSAPPQTLELFF. CDR3 nucleotide sequence: TGTGCCTGGAGTGCCCCCCCACAGACGCTGGAGCTGTTTTTT. The rearrangement joins TRBV30 to TRBJ2-2, with D unresolved. Germline V CDR1 and CDR2: GTSNPN, SVGIG (reference sequence). Trimming took off 1 base at V and 10 bases at J, with 16 bases between the two ends. The CDR3 covers 14 residues.